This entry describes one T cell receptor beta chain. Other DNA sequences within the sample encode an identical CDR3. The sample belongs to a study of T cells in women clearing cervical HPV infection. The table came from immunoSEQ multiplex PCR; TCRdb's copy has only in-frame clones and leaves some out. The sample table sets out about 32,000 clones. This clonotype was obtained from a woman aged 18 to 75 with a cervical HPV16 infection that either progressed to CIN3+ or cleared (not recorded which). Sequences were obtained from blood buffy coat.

CDR3 region: CASTLGGGNTIYF. Partial CDR3 DNA: TGTGCCAGTACCTTGGGGGGAGGAAACACC. This rearrangement joins TRBV19 to TRBJ1-3, with D maybe TRBD1 (5 bases). The read ends 3 residues before the CDR3 terminus; that terminus is restored from the germline J gene. CDR1 LNHDA and CDR2 SQIVND come from the germline V gene (reference sequence). The CDR3 extends over 13 amino acids. The V end was cut by 7 bases, the J end by 4 bases, with 11 bases between. Full variable domain (outside the CDR3, taken from reference TRBV19 and TRBJ1-3): DGGITQSPKYLFRKEGQNVTLSCEQNLNHDAMYWYRQDPGQGLRLIYYSQIVNDFQKGDIAEGYSVSREKKESFPLTVTSAQKNPTAFYLCASTLGGGNTIYFGEGSWLTVV.